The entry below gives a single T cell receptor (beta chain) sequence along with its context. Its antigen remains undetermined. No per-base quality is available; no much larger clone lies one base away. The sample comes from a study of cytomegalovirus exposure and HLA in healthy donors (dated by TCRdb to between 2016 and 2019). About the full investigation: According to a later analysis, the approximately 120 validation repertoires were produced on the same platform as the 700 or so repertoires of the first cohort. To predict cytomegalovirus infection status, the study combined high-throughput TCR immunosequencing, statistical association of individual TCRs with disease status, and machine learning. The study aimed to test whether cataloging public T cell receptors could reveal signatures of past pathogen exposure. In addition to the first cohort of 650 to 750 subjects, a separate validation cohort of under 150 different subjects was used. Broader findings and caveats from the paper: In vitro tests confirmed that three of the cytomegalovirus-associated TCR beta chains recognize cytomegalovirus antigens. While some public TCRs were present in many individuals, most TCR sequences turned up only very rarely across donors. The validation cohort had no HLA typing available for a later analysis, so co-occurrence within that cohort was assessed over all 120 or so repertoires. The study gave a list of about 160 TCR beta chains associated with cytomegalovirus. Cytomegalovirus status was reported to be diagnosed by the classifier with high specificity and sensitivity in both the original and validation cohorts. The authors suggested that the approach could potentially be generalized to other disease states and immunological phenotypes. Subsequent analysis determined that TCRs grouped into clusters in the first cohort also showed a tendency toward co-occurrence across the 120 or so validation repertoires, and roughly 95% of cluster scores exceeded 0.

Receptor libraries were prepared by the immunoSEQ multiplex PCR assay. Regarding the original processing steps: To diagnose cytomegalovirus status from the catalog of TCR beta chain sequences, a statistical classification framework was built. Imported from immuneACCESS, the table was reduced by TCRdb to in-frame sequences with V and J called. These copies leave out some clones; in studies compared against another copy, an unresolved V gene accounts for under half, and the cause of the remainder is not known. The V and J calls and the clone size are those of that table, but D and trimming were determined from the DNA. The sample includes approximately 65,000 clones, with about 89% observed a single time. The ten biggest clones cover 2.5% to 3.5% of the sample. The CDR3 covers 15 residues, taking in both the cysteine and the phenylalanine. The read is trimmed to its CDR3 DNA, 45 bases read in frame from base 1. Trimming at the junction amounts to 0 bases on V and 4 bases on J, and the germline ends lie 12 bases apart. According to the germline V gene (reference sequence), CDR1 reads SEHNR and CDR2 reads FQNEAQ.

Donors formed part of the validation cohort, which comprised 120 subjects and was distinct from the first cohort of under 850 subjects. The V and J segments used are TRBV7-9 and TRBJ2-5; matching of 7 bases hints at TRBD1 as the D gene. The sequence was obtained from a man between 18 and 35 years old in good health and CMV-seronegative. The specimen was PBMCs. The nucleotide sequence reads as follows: TGTGCCAGCAGCTTAGCGGCAGGGGGAGGAGAGACCCAGTACTTC. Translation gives CASSLAAGGGETQYF.